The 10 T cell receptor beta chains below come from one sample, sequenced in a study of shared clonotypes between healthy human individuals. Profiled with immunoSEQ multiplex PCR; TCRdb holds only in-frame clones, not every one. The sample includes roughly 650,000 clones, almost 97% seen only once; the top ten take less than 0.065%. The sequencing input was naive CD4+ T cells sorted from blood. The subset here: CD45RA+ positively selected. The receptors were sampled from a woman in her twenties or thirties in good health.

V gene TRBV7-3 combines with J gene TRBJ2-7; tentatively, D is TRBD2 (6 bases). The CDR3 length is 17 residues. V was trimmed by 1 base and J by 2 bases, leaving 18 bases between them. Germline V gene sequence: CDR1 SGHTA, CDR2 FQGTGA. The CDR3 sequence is CASSLSAVSGGAYEQYF. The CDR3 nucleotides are TGTGCCAGCAGCTTAAGTGCCGTATCCGGCGGGGCCTACGAGCAGTACTTC.

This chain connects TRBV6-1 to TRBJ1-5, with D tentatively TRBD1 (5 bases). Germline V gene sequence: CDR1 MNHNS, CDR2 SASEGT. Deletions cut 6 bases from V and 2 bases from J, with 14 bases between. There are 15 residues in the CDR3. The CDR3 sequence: CASRSGPGGNQPQHF. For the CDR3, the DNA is TGTGCCAGCAGGTCAGGGCCCGGGGGCAATCAGCCCCAGCATTTT.

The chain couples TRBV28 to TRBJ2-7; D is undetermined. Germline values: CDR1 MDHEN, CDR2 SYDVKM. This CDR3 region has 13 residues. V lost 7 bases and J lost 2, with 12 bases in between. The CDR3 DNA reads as TGTGCCAGCAATGTGGCCTCTGCCTACGAGCAGTACTTC. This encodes CASNVASAYEQYF.

The CDR3 DNA follows: TGTGCCAGCAGTTCCCTCCCCTCCTACGAGCAGTACTTC. As protein: CASSSLPSYEQYF. The chain is built from TRBV27 and TRBJ2-7; no clear D gene. Germline V gene sequence: CDR1 MNHEY, CDR2 SMNVEV (reference sequence). The CDR3 spans 13 residues. V shed 4 bases and J shed 0 bases, with 7 bases lying between them.

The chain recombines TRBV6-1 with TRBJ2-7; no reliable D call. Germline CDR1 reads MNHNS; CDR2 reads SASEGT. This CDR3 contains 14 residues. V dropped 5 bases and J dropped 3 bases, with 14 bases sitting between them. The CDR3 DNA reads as TGTGCCAGCAGTCATACCGGACGGTTCTACGAGCAGTACTTC. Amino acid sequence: CASSHTGRFYEQYF.

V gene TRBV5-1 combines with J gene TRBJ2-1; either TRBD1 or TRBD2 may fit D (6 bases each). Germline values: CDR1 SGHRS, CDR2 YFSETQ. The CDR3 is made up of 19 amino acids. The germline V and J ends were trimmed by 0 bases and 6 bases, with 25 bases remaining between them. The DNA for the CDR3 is TGCGCCAGCAGCTTGGACGATGGGGGGCTCCCAAATTGGCGCAATGAGCAGTTCTTC. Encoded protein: CASSLDDGGLPNWRNEQFF.

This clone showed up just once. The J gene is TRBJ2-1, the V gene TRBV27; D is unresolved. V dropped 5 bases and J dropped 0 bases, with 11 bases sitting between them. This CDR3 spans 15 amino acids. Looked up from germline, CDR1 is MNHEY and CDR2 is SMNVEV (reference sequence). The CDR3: CASSRPDYSYNEQFF. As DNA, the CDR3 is TGTGCCAGCAGTAGACCGGATTACTCCTACAATGAGCAGTTCTTC.

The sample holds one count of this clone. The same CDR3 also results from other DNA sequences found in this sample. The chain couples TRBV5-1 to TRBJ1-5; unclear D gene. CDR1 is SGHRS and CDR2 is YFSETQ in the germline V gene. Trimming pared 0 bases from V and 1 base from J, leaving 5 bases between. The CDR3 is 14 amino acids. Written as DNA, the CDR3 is TGCGCCAGCAGCTTGGGCGGGAGCAATCAGCCCCAGCATTTT. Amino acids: CASSLGGSNQPQHF.

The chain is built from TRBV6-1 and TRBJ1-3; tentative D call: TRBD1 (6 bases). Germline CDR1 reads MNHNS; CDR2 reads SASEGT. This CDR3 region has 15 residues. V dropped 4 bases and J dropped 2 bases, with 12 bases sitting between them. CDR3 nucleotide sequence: TGTGCCAGCAGTGGCACAGGGAACCCTGGAAACACCATATATTTT. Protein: CASSGTGNPGNTIYF.

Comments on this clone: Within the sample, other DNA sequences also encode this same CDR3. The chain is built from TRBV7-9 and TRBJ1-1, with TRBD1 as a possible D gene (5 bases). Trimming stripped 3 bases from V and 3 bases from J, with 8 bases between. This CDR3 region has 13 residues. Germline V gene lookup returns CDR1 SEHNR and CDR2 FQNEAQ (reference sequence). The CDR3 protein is CASSFQGDTEAFF. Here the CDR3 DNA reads TGTGCCAGCAGCTTTCAGGGTGACACTGAAGCTTTCTTT.